This TCR beta chain was sequenced for a study of human T cells and chemical hapten exposure. Overall study: The study traced per-sample TCR yield variation mainly to small differences in pooled library volumes. Study findings and constraints: TCRs above 1 in 1000 frequency did not change with DPC sensitization.

CDR3 length equals 18 residues. V lost 2 bases to trimming and J lost 0 bases, with 14 bases between them. Germline lookup yields CDR1 SNHLY and CDR2 FYNNEI. Many counts were recorded for this clonotype. Its matching antigen is unknown. Total RNA was extracted from unfractionated whole blood. The library attached unique molecular identifiers to individual cDNA molecules. In the authors' workflow: Across samples, TCR counts had a median of roughly 91,000 and ranged from 23,224 to 690,600. TCRdb reanalysed the reads using MiXCR and keeps one entry per CDR3 protein. The V and J calls shown here were made by TCRdb, not taken from the authors' results. The sample shows 100,000 to 150,000 distinct CDR3 sequences, about 8.9% of them seen only once.

The receptor comes from a human donor in good health. Some clones in this sample may be carry-over from other donors' samples. Sequenced input: whole blood. The V and J genes are TRBV2 and TRBJ2-6; D call uncertain. The CDR3 sequence is CASSESVSSSSGANVLTF. CDR3 nucleotide sequence: TGTGCCAGCAGTGAAAGCGTTAGCAGCAGCTCTGGGGCCAACGTCCTGACTTTC.